Listed below are T cell receptor beta chains from one sample, sequenced in a study of shared clonotypes between healthy human individuals. Measured with immunoSEQ multiplex PCR; TCRdb has only the in-frame clones, and not every one. Of roughly 2,000,000 clones in the sample, about 94% were seen once. The sequenced material came from naive CD8+ T cells sorted from blood. The receptor source for this set is a man between 18 and 29 years old in good health. The CDR3 runs from the conserved cysteine through the conserved F or W. A D gene is named only where the DNA matches it firmly. Size tells how often a clone was seen (once, few, many) or the class of an expanded clone, and some rows leave it out.

V gene,D gene,clone size,J gene,CDR3 DNA,CDR3 protein
TRBV7-2,TRBD2,-,TRBJ2-1,TGTGCCAGCAGCTATTTTAGCGGGAGCGAGAGCAATGAGCAGTTCTTC,CASSYFSGSESNEQFF
TRBV7-9,-,few,TRBJ2-2,TGTGCCAGCAGCTTAGCCGTCCGTACCGGGGAGCTGTTTTTT,CASSLAVRTGELFF
TRBV6-5,TRBD1,-,TRBJ2-2,TGTGCCAGCAGTTATACAGGGGGCGCGGGCACCGGGGAGCTGTTTTTT,CASSYTGGAGTGELFF
TRBV25-1,-,few,TRBJ2-7,TGTGCCAGCAGTGACTCGGACAGCTACGAGCAGTACTTC,CASSDSDSYEQYF
TRBV5-4,-,once,TRBJ2-3,TGTGCCAGCAGGCTCCGGGGGGCGTCCACAGATACGCAGTATTTT,CASRLRGASTDTQYF
TRBV7-3,TRBD2,-,TRBJ2-1,TGTGCCAGCAGCTTAATTGGCGGGGGTTACAATGAGCAGTTCTTC,CASSLIGGGYNEQFF
TRBV4-3,-,-,TRBJ1-2,TGCGCCAGCAGCCATGTCGCGGGGCTCTATGGCTACACCTTC,CASSHVAGLYGYTF
TRBV4-3,-,-,TRBJ2-7,TGCGCCAGCAGCCAAGATCGTGGGCAGGGTTGGGCCTACGAGCAGTACTTC,CASSQDRGQGWAYEQYF
TRBV10-3,TRBD2,once,TRBJ2-3,TGTGCCATCAGTGCTACTAGCGGCGTCACAGATACGCAGTATTTT,CAISATSGVTDTQYF
TRBV11-2,-,-,TRBJ2-2,TGTGCCAGCAGCTTCGAGGGGTTCGGGGAGCTGTTTTTT,CASSFEGFGELFF
TRBV15,-,-,TRBJ1-5,TGTGCCACCAGCAGCGGAGGGCCGGTTGGGGATAGCAATCAGCCCCAGCATTTT,CATSSGGPVGDSNQPQHF
TRBV7-6,-,-,TRBJ1-1,TGTGCCAGCAGCTTTGGGTTGGTCACTGAAGCTTTCTTT,CASSFGLVTEAFF
TRBV7-2,TRBD2,-,TRBJ2-4,TGTGCCAGCAGCCCGGGACTAGGGAGCATTCAGTACTTC,CASSPGLGSIQYF
TRBV6-5,-,-,TRBJ2-7,TGTGCCAGCAGCCTCGCCAAGGATCACTACGAGCAGTACTTC,CASSLAKDHYEQYF
TRBV5-1,TRBD1,-,TRBJ1-1,TGCGCCAGCAGCCTTGGACAGGCGTTCACTGAAGCTTTCTTT,CASSLGQAFTEAFF